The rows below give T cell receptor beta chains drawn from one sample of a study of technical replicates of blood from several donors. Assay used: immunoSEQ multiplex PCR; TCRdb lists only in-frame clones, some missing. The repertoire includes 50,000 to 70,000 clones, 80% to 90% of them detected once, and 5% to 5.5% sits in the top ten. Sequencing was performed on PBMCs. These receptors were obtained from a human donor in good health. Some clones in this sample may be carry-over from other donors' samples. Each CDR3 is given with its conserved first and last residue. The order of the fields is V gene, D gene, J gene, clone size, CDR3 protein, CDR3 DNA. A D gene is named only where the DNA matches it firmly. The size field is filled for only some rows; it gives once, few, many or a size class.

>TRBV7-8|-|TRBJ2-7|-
CASSLVVYEQYF
TGTGCCAGCAGCTTAGTAGTCTACGAGCAGTACTTC
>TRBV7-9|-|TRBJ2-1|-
CASSFVAGANEQFF
TGTGCCAGCAGCTTTGTGGCAGGGGCGAATGAGCAGTTCTTC
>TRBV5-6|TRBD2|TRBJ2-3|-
CASSFLGEGDTQYF
TGTGCCAGCAGCTTTTTGGGGGAGGGAGATACGCAGTATTTT
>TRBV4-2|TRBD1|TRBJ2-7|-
CASSPGQGAYEQYF
TGTGCCAGCAGCCCGGGACAGGGGGCTTACGAGCAGTACTTC
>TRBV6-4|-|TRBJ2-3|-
CASSVEGGDSTDTQYF
TGTGCCAGCAGTGTGGAAGGGGGGGATAGCACAGATACGCAGTATTTT
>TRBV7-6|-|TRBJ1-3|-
CASSPGPGINTIYF
TGTGCCAGCAGCCCAGGGCCAGGGATTAACACCATATATTTT
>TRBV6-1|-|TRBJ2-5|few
CASSGRQAHEQETQYF
TGTGCCAGCAGTGGGAGACAGGCGCATGAACAAGAGACCCAGTACTTC
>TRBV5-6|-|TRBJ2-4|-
CASSQGQVAKNIQYF
TGTGCCAGCAGCCAGGGACAAGTAGCCAAAAACATTCAGTACTTC
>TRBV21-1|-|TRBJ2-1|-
CANQTEGAYNEQFF
TGTGCCAACCAAACGGAGGGAGCCTACAATGAGCAGTTCTTC
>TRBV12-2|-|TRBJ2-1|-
CASRLAGTSGPSYNEQFF
TGTGCAAGTCGCTTAGCGGGGACTAGCGGGCCTTCCTACAATGAGCAGTTCTTC
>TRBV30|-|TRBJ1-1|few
CAWSPEAEAFF
TGTGCCTGGAGTCCGGAGGCTGAAGCTTTCTTT
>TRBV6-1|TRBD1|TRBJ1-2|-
CASNRGQGDGYTF
TGTGCCAGCAATCGAGGACAGGGAGATGGCTACACCTTC
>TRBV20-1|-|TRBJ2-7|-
CSATLSGEQYF
TGCAGTGCAACCTTGTCGGGCGAGCAGTACTTC
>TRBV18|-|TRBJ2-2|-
CASSGQLANTGELFF
TGTGCCAGCTCGGGACAACTTGCGAACACCGGGGAGCTGTTTTTT
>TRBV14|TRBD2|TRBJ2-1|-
CASSHLEGGRKNEQFF
TGTGCCAGCAGCCATCTGGAGGGCGGGAGGAAAAATGAGCAGTTCTTC
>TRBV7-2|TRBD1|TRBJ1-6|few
CASSLGALQGAQSPLHF
TGTGCCAGCAGCTTAGGGGCCCTTCAGGGGGCCCAGTCACCCCTCCACTTT
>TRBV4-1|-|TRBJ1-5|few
CASSHPLIAGVLNSNQPQHF
TGCGCCAGCAGCCATCCCCTGATAGCAGGGGTCCTGAATAGCAATCAGCCCCAGCATTTT
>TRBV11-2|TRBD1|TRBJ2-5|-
CASRGTGQETQYF
TGTGCCAGCAGGGGGACAGGCCAAGAGACCCAGTACTTC
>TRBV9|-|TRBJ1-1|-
CASSVGVGVNTEAFF
TGTGCCAGCAGCGTAGGGGTAGGAGTGAACACTGAAGCTTTCTTT
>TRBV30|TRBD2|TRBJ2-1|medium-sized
CAWSWGGNEQFF
TGTGCCTGGAGCTGGGGAGGGAATGAGCAGTTCTTC
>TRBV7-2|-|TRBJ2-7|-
CASSPGHTQRYEQYF
TGTGCCAGCAGCCCGGGACACACCCAGAGGTACGAGCAGTACTTC
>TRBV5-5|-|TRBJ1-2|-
CASSLKANSYGYTF
TGTGCCAGCAGCTTGAAGGCGAACAGCTATGGCTACACCTTC
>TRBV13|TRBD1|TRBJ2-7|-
CASSQGQGAHEQYF
TGTGCCAGCAGCCAAGGACAGGGGGCCCACGAGCAGTACTTC
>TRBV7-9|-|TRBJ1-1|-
CASSYIVGRGTEAFF
TGTGCCAGCAGCTACATTGTCGGGCGGGGGACTGAAGCTTTCTTT
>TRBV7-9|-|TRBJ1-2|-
CASSLMGEGRGYTF
TGTGCCAGCAGCTTGATGGGAGAGGGTCGGGGCTACACCTTC
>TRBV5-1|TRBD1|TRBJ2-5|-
CASSLDGTGEETQYF
TGCGCCAGCAGCTTAGACGGGACAGGGGAAGAGACCCAGTACTTC
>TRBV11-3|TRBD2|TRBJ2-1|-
CASSRNGLAGNEQFF
TGTGCCAGCAGCCGAAACGGACTAGCGGGAAACGAGCAGTTCTTC
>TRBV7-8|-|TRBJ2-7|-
CASSLSQGYEQYF
TGTGCCAGCAGCCTATCACAGGGATACGAGCAGTACTTC
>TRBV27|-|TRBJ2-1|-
CASSLSASSYNEQFF
TGTGCCAGCAGTTTATCGGCTAGCTCCTACAATGAGCAGTTCTTC
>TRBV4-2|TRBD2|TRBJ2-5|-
CASGPLAGGNQETQYF
TGTGCCAGCGGGCCCTTAGCGGGGGGTAACCAAGAGACCCAGTACTTC
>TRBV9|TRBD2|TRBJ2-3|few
CASSEAPGGATDTQYF
TGTGCCAGCAGCGAGGCCCCGGGGGGGGCGACGGATACGCAGTATTTT
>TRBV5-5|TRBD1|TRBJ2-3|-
CASSSRPDRVLTDTQYF
TGTGCCAGCAGCTCCCGGCCCGACAGGGTACTCACAGATACGCAGTATTTT
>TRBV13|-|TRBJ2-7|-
CASRSSGQQYF
TGTGCCAGCAGGAGCAGCGGACAGCAGTACTTC
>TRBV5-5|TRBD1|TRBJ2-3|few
CASSKDGGQGFVTQYF
TGTGCCAGCAGCAAGGACGGGGGACAGGGGTTTGTTACGCAGTATTTT
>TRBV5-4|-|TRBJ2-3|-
CASSMGGGDTQYF
TGTGCCAGCAGCATGGGGGGGGGCGATACGCAGTATTTT
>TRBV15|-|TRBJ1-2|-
CATSRDRQGSNYGYTF
TGTGCCACCAGCAGAGATCGTCAGGGGTCTAACTATGGCTACACCTTC
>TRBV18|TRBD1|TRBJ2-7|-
CASSRARQGFQSYEQYF
TGTGCCAGCTCAAGGGCCCGACAGGGGTTCCAGTCCTACGAGCAGTACTTC
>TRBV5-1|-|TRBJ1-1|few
CASSLGGGYTEAFF
TGCGCCAGCTCGTTGGGAGGAGGGTACACTGAAGCTTTCTTT
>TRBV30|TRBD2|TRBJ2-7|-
CAWSAGLAGDEQYF
TGTGCCTGGAGTGCGGGACTAGCGGGGGATGAGCAGTACTTC
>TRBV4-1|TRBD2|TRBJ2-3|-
CASSQLLAGGLAGDTQYF
TGCGCCAGCAGCCAACTACTAGCGGGAGGGCTAGCGGGAGATACGCAGTATTTT
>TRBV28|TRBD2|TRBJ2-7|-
CASSLGTSGASYEQYF
TGTGCCAGCAGTTTGGGGACTAGCGGGGCGTCCTACGAGCAGTACTTC
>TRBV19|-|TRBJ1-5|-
CASTKGQGLYSNQPQHF
TGTGCCAGTACCAAAGGTCAGGGGCTCTATAGCAATCAGCCCCAGCATTTT
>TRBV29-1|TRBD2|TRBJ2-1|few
CSAPGLAGVIQFF
TGCAGCGCTCCGGGACTAGCGGGAGTGATACAGTTCTTC
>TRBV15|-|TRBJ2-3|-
CATSPSRAGFTDTQYF
TGTGCCACCAGCCCCTCTCGGGCGGGATTCACAGATACGCAGTATTTT
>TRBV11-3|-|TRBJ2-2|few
CASSFITGELFF
TGTGCCAGCAGCTTTATCACCGGGGAGCTGTTTTTT
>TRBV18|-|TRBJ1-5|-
CASSPPEYGPQHF
TGTGCCAGCTCACCACCAGAGTATGGGCCCCAGCATTTT
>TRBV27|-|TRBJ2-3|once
CASSLWGGLEDTQYF
TGTGCCAGCAGTTTATGGGGGGGGCTGGAAGATACGCAGTATTTT
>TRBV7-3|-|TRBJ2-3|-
CASSLDGLGQYF
TGTGCCAGCAGCTTAGACGGGTTGGGGCAGTATTTT
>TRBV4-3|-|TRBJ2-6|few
CASSQGEENSGANVLTF
TGCGCCAGCAGCCAAGGGGAGGAAAATTCTGGGGCCAACGTCCTGACTTTC
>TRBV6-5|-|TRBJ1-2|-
CASSYGGNGYTF
TGTGCCAGCAGTTACGGAGGGAATGGCTACACCTTC
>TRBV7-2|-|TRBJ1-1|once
CASSLQENTEAFF
TGTGCCAGCAGCTTACAGGAAAACACTGAAGCTTTCTTT
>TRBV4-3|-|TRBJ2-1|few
CASSQVSQVPYNEQFF
TGCGCCAGCAGCCAAGTGAGTCAAGTTCCCTACAATGAGCAGTTCTTC